Listed below are T cell receptor beta chains from one sample, sequenced in a study of T-cell reconstitution after alpha-beta-depleted transplantation in children. In TCRdb, the PCR reads were re-called with MiXCR into one record per CDR3 protein. The sample yields 250,000 to 400,000 distinct CDR3 sequences, approximately 20% seen once. Source: PBMCs, mostly from graft donor cells, taken 180 days after TCRalphabeta/CD19-depleted stem cell transplant. The receptors were sampled from a male patient younger than 18 who had a stem cell transplant for acute lymphoblastic leukemia, so the T cells may come from the graft donor. Both conserved end residues are part of each CDR3. D genes are given only for firm matches. Clone sizes are given selectively: once, few, many, or a class where the clone is expanded.

>TRBJ1-2|TRBV12-3/TRBV12-4|.|many
CASSLWLGDGYTF
TGTGCCAGCAGTTTATGGCTGGGGGATGGCTACACCTTC
>TRBJ1-1|TRBV29-1|.|few
CSVVRVNTEAFF
TGCAGCGTTGTCAGGGTGAACACTGAAGCTTTCTTT
>TRBJ2-1|TRBV7-3|.|.
CASSLSPGSEQFF
TGTGCCAGCAGCCTCTCCCCCGGGAGTGAGCAGTTCTTC
>TRBJ1-6|TRBV20-1|TRBD1|few
CSARGQGHYNSPLHF
TGCAGTGCTAGGGGACAGGGCCACTATAATTCACCCCTCCACTTT
>TRBJ2-7|TRBV11-2|TRBD2|.
CASRLSGRGTYEQYF
TGTGCCAGCAGACTTAGCGGGAGAGGCACCTACGAGCAGTACTTC
>TRBJ2-1|TRBV7-3|TRBD1|.
CASSAQGALEYNEQFF
TGTGCCAGCAGCGCACAGGGGGCATTAGAGTACAATGAGCAGTTCTTC
>TRBJ2-7|TRBV12-3/TRBV12-4|.|.
CASRDRSPPYSYEQYF
TGTGCCAGCAGAGATAGAAGTCCACCTTACTCCTACGAGCAGTACTTC
>TRBJ2-7|TRBV9|.|.
CASSGGAGPYEQYF
TGTGCCAGCAGCGGAGGGGCGGGGCCCTACGAGCAGTACTTC
>TRBJ2-3|TRBV7-9|.|few
CASSYSPTGTDTDTQYF
TGTGCCAGCAGCTACTCCCCCACAGGGACTGATACAGATACGCAGTATTTT
>TRBJ2-7|TRBV7-9|.|few
CASSSRRGRFFYEQYF
TGTGCCAGCAGCTCCCGCAGGGGGAGGTTTTTCTACGAGCAGTACTTC
>TRBJ2-3|TRBV4-1|TRBD2|few
CASSPGGTSTDTQYF
TGCGCCAGCAGCCCGGGGGGTACTAGCACAGATACGCAGTATTTT
>TRBJ2-1|TRBV5-6|TRBD2|.
CASSQGLAGGVYYNEQFF
TGTGCCAGCAGCCAGGGACTAGCGGGAGGCGTCTACTACAATGAGCAGTTCTTC
>TRBJ2-7|TRBV27|.|.
CASSWTGTLSYEQYF
TGTGCCAGCAGTTGGACCGGGACGTTGTCCTACGAGCAGTACTTC
>TRBJ2-3|TRBV27|TRBD2|.
CASSFKYLAGETDTQYF
TGTGCCAGCAGCTTCAAATATCTGGCGGGAGAGACAGATACGCAGTATTTT
>TRBJ2-7|TRBV27|.|.
CASRGDTSYEQYF
TGTGCCAGCAGGGGGGACACATCCTACGAGCAGTACTTC
>TRBJ1-4|TRBV27|.|few
CASSLWGTNEKLFF
TGTGCCAGCAGTTTGTGGGGAACTAATGAAAAACTGTTTTTT
>TRBJ2-5|TRBV20-1|TRBD2|.
CSARGGGSWVETQYF
TGCAGTGCTAGAGGGGGCGGGAGCTGGGTGGAGACCCAGTACTTC
>TRBJ1-5|TRBV12-3/TRBV12-4|.|.
CASSLSSGNQPQHF
TGTGCCAGCAGTTTATCGTCAGGAAATCAGCCCCAGCATTTT
>TRBJ2-7|TRBV9|.|few
CASSVADQGYEQYF
TGTGCCAGCAGCGTAGCCGACCAGGGCTACGAGCAGTACTTC
>TRBJ2-1|TRBV7-9|.|.
CASSLRAPSYNEQFF
TGTGCCAGCAGCTTGCGCGCCCCCTCCTACAATGAGCAGTTCTTC
>TRBJ2-7|TRBV10-3|TRBD1|few
CAISDGTGSLYEQYF
TGTGCCATCAGTGATGGGACAGGGAGTCTCTACGAGCAGTACTTC
>TRBJ2-5|TRBV7-9|TRBD1|once
CASSLAPGTGGAKTQYF
TGTGCCAGCAGCTTAGCACCCGGGACAGGGGGCGCGAAGACCCAGTACTTC
>TRBJ2-1|TRBV4-1|TRBD2|.
CASSQGLLGLAGASSYNEQFF
TGCGCCAGCAGCCAAGGGCTCCTCGGACTAGCGGGAGCGAGCTCCTACAATGAGCAGTTCTTC
>TRBJ2-7|TRBV7-6|TRBD2|.
CASNNPQGLAGGPQNYEQYF
TGTGCCAGCAACAACCCTCAGGGACTAGCGGGAGGGCCACAGAACTACGAGCAGTACTTC
>TRBJ2-1|TRBV4-2|TRBD2|.
CASSQEGAGGNEQFF
TGTGCCAGCAGCCAAGAAGGTGCGGGAGGGAATGAGCAGTTCTTC
>TRBJ2-5|TRBV7-8|.|.
CASSLALYSQETQYF
TGTGCCAGCAGCTTAGCGCTTTACAGCCAAGAGACCCAGTACTTC
>TRBJ2-3|TRBV7-9|TRBD2|many
CASSSASGRRTDTQYF
TGTGCCAGCAGCTCGGCTAGCGGGAGAAGAACAGATACGCAGTATTTT
>TRBJ1-2|TRBV7-3|TRBD1|.
CASSYGTGQGYTF
TGTGCCAGCAGCTACGGGACAGGGCAGGGCTACACCTTC
>TRBJ2-5|TRBV6-5|.|.
CASSRRIGQGPQETQYF
TGTGCCAGCAGCCGCCGAATAGGGCAGGGGCCACAAGAGACCCAGTACTTC
>TRBJ2-3|TRBV20-1|.|few
CSARLVPSTDTQYF
TGCAGTGCTAGGCTAGTCCCTAGCACAGATACGCAGTATTTT
>TRBJ1-4|TRBV18|.|.
CASSPISLQFSATNEKLFF
TGTGCCAGCTCACCAATTTCTCTCCAATTCTCCGCAACTAATGAAAAACTGTTTTTT
>TRBJ2-7|TRBV4-1|.|.
CASSQRQVTYEQYF
TGCGCCAGCAGCCAACGGCAGGTTACCTACGAGCAGTACTTC
>TRBJ1-1|TRBV20-1|.|few
CSARWRRRTNTEAFF
TGCAGTGCTAGGTGGAGGAGACGCACGAACACTGAAGCTTTCTTT
>TRBJ2-2|TRBV10-3|TRBD2|.
CAISEIAGDGELFF
TGTGCCATCAGTGAAATAGCGGGAGACGGGGAGCTGTTTTTT
>TRBJ2-3|TRBV28|TRBD1|few
CASSPPGQGIGTQYF
TGTGCCAGCAGCCCGCCGGGACAGGGAATCGGTACGCAGTATTTT
>TRBJ2-7|TRBV4-1|TRBD2|few
CASSQPTSGVIYEQYF
TGCGCCAGCAGCCAACCCACTAGCGGGGTGATCTACGAGCAGTACTTC
>TRBJ1-1|TRBV5-1|.|.
CASSLAYGTGGTEAFF
TGCGCCAGCAGCTTGGCTTACGGAACCGGGGGCACTGAAGCTTTCTTT
>TRBJ2-1|TRBV18|.|.
CASSPRGGGTNEQFF
TGTGCCAGCTCACCCCGAGGGGGAGGCACCAATGAGCAGTTCTTC
>TRBJ2-5|TRBV2|.|.
CASGVSAGGGETQYF
TGTGCCAGCGGGGTTTCAGCTGGAGGGGGGGAGACCCAGTACTTC
>TRBJ1-2|TRBV29-1|.|.
CSVQAWGLEGYTF
TGCAGCGTTCAAGCTTGGGGACTAGAGGGCTACACCTTC
>TRBJ2-1|TRBV3-1|TRBD1|few
CASSQRLTGRRQGPNEQFF
TGTGCCAGCAGCCAGAGACTGACAGGGCGGAGACAAGGTCCCAATGAGCAGTTCTTC
>TRBJ1-2|TRBV11-1|.|few
CASSLDRVKNYGYTF
TGTGCCAGCAGCTTAGATCGGGTTAAGAACTATGGCTACACCTTC
>TRBJ2-7|TRBV5-1|TRBD2|many
CASSPGIGGWNEQYF
TGCGCCAGCAGCCCCGGGATCGGGGGGTGGAACGAGCAGTACTTC
>TRBJ2-5|TRBV15|TRBD1|few
CATSRDLGTGGETQYF
TGTGCCACCAGCAGAGATCTGGGGACAGGGGGCGAGACCCAGTACTTC